The rows below give T cell receptor beta chains drawn from one sample of a study of identical twins. From the 5' RACE reads, TCRdb called clonotypes with MiXCR, one entry per CDR3 protein. The repertoire holds a few hundred thousand distinct CDR3 sequences, with roughly an eighth as singletons. Separately, the same data were catalogued under a study of yellow fever vaccine responses in identical twins.

Sample: memory (CD45RO+) T cells sorted from blood. Receptors were obtained from a woman younger than 35 in good health. CDR3s include the opening cysteine and the closing phenylalanine or tryptophan. The D gene is left open where the match is weak. Rows give clone size only sometimes, using once, few, many, or a class for an expanded clone.

v_gene: TRBV6-1; abundance: few; j_gene: TRBJ2-1; d_gene: -; CDR3nt: TGTGCCAGCAGTGAAAGGCGCAGTGAGCAGTTCTTC; CDR3aa: CASSERRSEQFF
v_gene: TRBV4-1; abundance: few; j_gene: TRBJ2-2; d_gene: -; CDR3nt: TGCGCCAGCAGCCCCTGGGTCGGGAACACCGGGGAGCTGTTTTTT; CDR3aa: CASSPWVGNTGELFF
v_gene: TRBV6-5; abundance: -; j_gene: TRBJ2-1; d_gene: -; CDR3nt: TGTGCCAGCAGTTACTCGTTCCCGGACAGACGCAGGTTCTTC; CDR3aa: CASSYSFPDRRRFF
v_gene: TRBV20-1; abundance: -; j_gene: TRBJ2-7; d_gene: TRBD2; CDR3nt: TGCAGTGCCCGCGGGACTAGCGCTTTCGAGCAGTACTTC; CDR3aa: CSARGTSAFEQYF
v_gene: TRBV5-6; abundance: few; j_gene: TRBJ1-2; d_gene: -; CDR3nt: TGTGCCAGCAGCTTGGTGGATACCGACAGGGGCTACACCTTC; CDR3aa: CASSLVDTDRGYTF
v_gene: TRBV2; abundance: -; j_gene: TRBJ2-5; d_gene: -; CDR3nt: TGTGCCAGCAGTGAAATGGTGGGGCCCCAAGAGACCCAGTACTTC; CDR3aa: CASSEMVGPQETQYF
v_gene: TRBV7-8; abundance: -; j_gene: TRBJ2-5; d_gene: TRBD2; CDR3nt: TGTGCCAGCAGCCTGAGGGCTGAGGGAGGGGAGACCCAGTACTTC; CDR3aa: CASSLRAEGGETQYF
v_gene: TRBV27; abundance: few; j_gene: TRBJ2-5; d_gene: -; CDR3nt: TGTGCCAGCAGTTTATTAGGGCAGCAAGAGACCCAGTACTTC; CDR3aa: CASSLLGQQETQYF
v_gene: TRBV15; abundance: many; j_gene: TRBJ1-1; d_gene: -; CDR3nt: TGTGCCACCTACGTCCTTGGGGCTAATGAAGCTTTCTTT; CDR3aa: CATYVLGANEAFF
v_gene: TRBV6-4; abundance: many; j_gene: TRBJ2-2; d_gene: -; CDR3nt: TGTGCCAGCAGTGACTCGATAGAGGGGACCGGGGAGCTGTTTTTT; CDR3aa: CASSDSIEGTGELFF
v_gene: TRBV19; abundance: -; j_gene: TRBJ1-4; d_gene: TRBD1; CDR3nt: TGTGCCAGTTCAGGGACAGCAACTAATGAAAAACTGTTTTTT; CDR3aa: CASSGTATNEKLFF
v_gene: TRBV5-4; abundance: few; j_gene: TRBJ2-1; d_gene: TRBD2; CDR3nt: TGTGCCAGCAGCTTGTTGTCTAGCGGTTACAATGAGCAGTTCTTC; CDR3aa: CASSLLSSGYNEQFF
v_gene: TRBV6-5; abundance: many; j_gene: TRBJ2-3; d_gene: TRBD2; CDR3nt: TGTGCCAGCAGTTCCCCCGGGACTAGCGGGCAAATCACAGATACGCAGTATTTT; CDR3aa: CASSSPGTSGQITDTQYF
v_gene: TRBV20-1; abundance: few; j_gene: TRBJ2-7; d_gene: -; CDR3nt: TGCAGTGCTAGATTGCGGAAGGCCTACGAGCAGTACTTC; CDR3aa: CSARLRKAYEQYF
v_gene: TRBV7-9; abundance: -; j_gene: TRBJ2-3; d_gene: TRBD1; CDR3nt: TGTGCCAGCAGCTCATTAGGGGGCAACGCAGATACGCAGTATTTT; CDR3aa: CASSSLGGNADTQYF
v_gene: TRBV7-8; abundance: -; j_gene: TRBJ2-1; d_gene: -; CDR3nt: TGTGCCAGCAGCTTAGGAACAGGCGGCTCCTACAATGAGCAGTTCTTC; CDR3aa: CASSLGTGGSYNEQFF
v_gene: TRBV20-1; abundance: few; j_gene: TRBJ2-7; d_gene: -; CDR3nt: TGCAGTGCTAGAGATAGGAAACCGGGCTACGAGCAGTACTTC; CDR3aa: CSARDRKPGYEQYF
v_gene: TRBV7-2; abundance: -; j_gene: TRBJ2-3; d_gene: -; CDR3nt: TGTGCCAGCAGCTTGGGCCCACATACGCAGTATTTT; CDR3aa: CASSLGPHTQYF
v_gene: TRBV2; abundance: few; j_gene: TRBJ2-2; d_gene: -; CDR3nt: TGTGCCAGCCAGAGGGAGAACACCGGGGAGCTGTTTTTT; CDR3aa: CASQRENTGELFF
v_gene: TRBV27; abundance: few; j_gene: TRBJ2-1; d_gene: -; CDR3nt: TGTGCCAGCAGTTTATCGACCTACAATGAGCAGTTCTTC; CDR3aa: CASSLSTYNEQFF
v_gene: TRBV6-5; abundance: many; j_gene: TRBJ2-7; d_gene: -; CDR3nt: TGTGCCAGCAGTTACAGCGAGTACTACGAGCAGTACTTC; CDR3aa: CASSYSEYYEQYF
v_gene: TRBV4-3; abundance: few; j_gene: TRBJ2-1; d_gene: -; CDR3nt: TGCGCCAGCAGCGGGCACCGGGACCTCTCCTACAATGAGCAGTTCTTC; CDR3aa: CASSGHRDLSYNEQFF
v_gene: TRBV12-3/TRBV12-4; abundance: medium-sized; j_gene: TRBJ2-6; d_gene: -; CDR3nt: TGTGCCAGCACCCTCGGGGCAGGGGCCAACGTCCTGACTTTC; CDR3aa: CASTLGAGANVLTF
v_gene: TRBV20-1; abundance: few; j_gene: TRBJ2-7; d_gene: TRBD1; CDR3nt: TGCAGTGCTAGTCAGGACAGGGGACTCTCCTACGAGCAGTACTTC; CDR3aa: CSASQDRGLSYEQYF
v_gene: TRBV19; abundance: -; j_gene: TRBJ1-5; d_gene: -; CDR3nt: TGTGCCAGTAGTATAGGCAGCCATGTCAATCAGCCCCAGCATTTT; CDR3aa: CASSIGSHVNQPQHF